Listed below are T cell receptor beta chains from one sample, sequenced in a study of vaccination and CD4 T cells after COVID-19. TCRdb re-called the PCR reads with MiXCR, one entry per CDR3 protein. The sample holds about 6,300 distinct CDR3 sequences; roughly a third are singletons and the top ten take roughly 40%. The antigens for these receptors are not known. Sequenced input: CD4+ T cells from blood, cultured in vitro. These receptor sequences come from a human donor in good health. CDR3s include the opening cysteine and the closing phenylalanine or tryptophan. D genes are given only for firm matches. Clone size appears in some rows only: once, few, many, or a class for an expanded clone.

D gene	clone size	V gene	J gene	CDR3 DNA	CDR3 protein
.	.	TRBV7-2	TRBJ2-2	TGTGCCAGCAGCTTAGGGCGGCCCACCGGGGAGCTGTTTTTT	CASSLGRPTGELFF
.	.	TRBV27	TRBJ1-6	TGTGCCAGCAGTTTACGGCAGGGGAGAGGTAATTCACCCCTCCACTTT	CASSLRQGRGNSPLHF
.	.	TRBV6-1	TRBJ1-5	TGTGCCAGCAGAGGACTCAGCAATCAGCGCCAGCATTTT	CASRGLSNQRQHF
TRBD1	few	TRBV7-2	TRBJ1-2	TGTGCCAGCAGCTCTGGGACAGGGGAGTATGGCTACACCTTC	CASSSGTGEYGYTF
.	.	TRBV6-1	TRBJ1-3	TGTGCCAGCAGCTCTATCGGGTGGGGGGGAAACACCATATATTTT	CASSSIGWGGNTIYF
.	few	TRBV6-1	TRBJ2-2	TGTGCCAGCAGGGACCGCAGGAACACCGGGGAGCTGTTTTTT	CASRDRRNTGELFF
TRBD2	few	TRBV28	TRBJ2-3	TGTGCCAGCAGTTTATCTGGACTAGCGGGAGGAGAGATCTCAGATACGCAGTATTTT	CASSLSGLAGGEISDTQYF
.	.	TRBV6-2/TRBV6-3	TRBJ2-3	TGTGCCAGCACCAAGGACGACACAGATACGCAGTATTTT	CASTKDDTDTQYF
.	.	TRBV27	TRBJ2-2	TGTGCCAGCAGTGGGGGGTACACCGGGGAGCTGTTTTTT	CASSGGYTGELFF
.	.	TRBV5-1	TRBJ2-2	TGCGCCAGCAGCCTGACAGGGAACACCGGGGAGCTGTTTTTT	CASSLTGNTGELFF
.	.	TRBV6-1	TRBJ2-3	TGTGCCAGCAGTGTAAGGACAGACACAGATACGCAGTATTTT	CASSVRTDTDTQYF
TRBD2	.	TRBV6-1	TRBJ2-7	TGTGCCAGCGGCCCCGGGGGGGTCCCCGCCTACGAGCAGTACTTC	CASGPGGVPAYEQYF
TRBD2	few	TRBV6-2/TRBV6-3	TRBJ2-3	TGTGCCAGCACCCCTCGGGTACTAGCGGTCCCTGTCTTCTGGTATTTT	CASTPRVLAVPVFWYF
.	.	TRBV20-1	TRBJ2-1	TGCAGTGCTAGGGAGCCACCCAATGAGCAGTTCTTC	CSAREPPNEQFF
.	.	TRBV6-2/TRBV6-3	TRBJ2-3	TGTGCCAGCAGACCCGGTCGGGTCAGGGAAGCAGATACGCAGTATTTT	CASRPGRVREADTQYF
.	.	TRBV5-4	TRBJ2-5	TGTGCCAGCAGCTTGAGGAAGGAGACCCAGTACTTC	CASSLRKETQYF
.	.	TRBV12-3/TRBV12-4	TRBJ1-2	TGTGCCAGCAGTTTCAACTATGGCTACACCTTC	CASSFNYGYTF
TRBD2	.	TRBV20-1	TRBJ2-7	TGCAGTGCTAGTCCGTCTAGCGGGAGTTACGAGCAGTACTTC	CSASPSSGSYEQYF
.	few	TRBV21-1	TRBJ2-7	TGTGCCAGCAGCAGATACGAGCAGTACTTC	CASSRYEQYF
.	.	TRBV11-3	TRBJ2-5	TGTGCCAGCAGCAATTACCCCGGGCAGAGGGGCCAAGAGACCCAGTACTTC	CASSNYPGQRGQETQYF
.	few	TRBV7-3	TRBJ2-1	TGTGCCAGCAGCTTAAGGTCCCTTCCGGCGTCCTACAATGAGCAGTTCTTC	CASSLRSLPASYNEQFF
.	few	TRBV7-9	TRBJ2-6	TGTGCCAGCAGCTTAAACAGACAGGAGAGCTCTGGGGCCAACGTCCTGACTTTC	CASSLNRQESSGANVLTF
.	.	TRBV4-1	TRBJ1-2	TGCGCCAGCAGCCAAGACCGACTCACAGGAACCTACACCTTC	CASSQDRLTGTYTF
.	few	TRBV6-2/TRBV6-3	TRBJ2-3	TGTGCCAGCATCCCGGGGCGGGACGGGGATACGCAGTATTTT	CASIPGRDGDTQYF